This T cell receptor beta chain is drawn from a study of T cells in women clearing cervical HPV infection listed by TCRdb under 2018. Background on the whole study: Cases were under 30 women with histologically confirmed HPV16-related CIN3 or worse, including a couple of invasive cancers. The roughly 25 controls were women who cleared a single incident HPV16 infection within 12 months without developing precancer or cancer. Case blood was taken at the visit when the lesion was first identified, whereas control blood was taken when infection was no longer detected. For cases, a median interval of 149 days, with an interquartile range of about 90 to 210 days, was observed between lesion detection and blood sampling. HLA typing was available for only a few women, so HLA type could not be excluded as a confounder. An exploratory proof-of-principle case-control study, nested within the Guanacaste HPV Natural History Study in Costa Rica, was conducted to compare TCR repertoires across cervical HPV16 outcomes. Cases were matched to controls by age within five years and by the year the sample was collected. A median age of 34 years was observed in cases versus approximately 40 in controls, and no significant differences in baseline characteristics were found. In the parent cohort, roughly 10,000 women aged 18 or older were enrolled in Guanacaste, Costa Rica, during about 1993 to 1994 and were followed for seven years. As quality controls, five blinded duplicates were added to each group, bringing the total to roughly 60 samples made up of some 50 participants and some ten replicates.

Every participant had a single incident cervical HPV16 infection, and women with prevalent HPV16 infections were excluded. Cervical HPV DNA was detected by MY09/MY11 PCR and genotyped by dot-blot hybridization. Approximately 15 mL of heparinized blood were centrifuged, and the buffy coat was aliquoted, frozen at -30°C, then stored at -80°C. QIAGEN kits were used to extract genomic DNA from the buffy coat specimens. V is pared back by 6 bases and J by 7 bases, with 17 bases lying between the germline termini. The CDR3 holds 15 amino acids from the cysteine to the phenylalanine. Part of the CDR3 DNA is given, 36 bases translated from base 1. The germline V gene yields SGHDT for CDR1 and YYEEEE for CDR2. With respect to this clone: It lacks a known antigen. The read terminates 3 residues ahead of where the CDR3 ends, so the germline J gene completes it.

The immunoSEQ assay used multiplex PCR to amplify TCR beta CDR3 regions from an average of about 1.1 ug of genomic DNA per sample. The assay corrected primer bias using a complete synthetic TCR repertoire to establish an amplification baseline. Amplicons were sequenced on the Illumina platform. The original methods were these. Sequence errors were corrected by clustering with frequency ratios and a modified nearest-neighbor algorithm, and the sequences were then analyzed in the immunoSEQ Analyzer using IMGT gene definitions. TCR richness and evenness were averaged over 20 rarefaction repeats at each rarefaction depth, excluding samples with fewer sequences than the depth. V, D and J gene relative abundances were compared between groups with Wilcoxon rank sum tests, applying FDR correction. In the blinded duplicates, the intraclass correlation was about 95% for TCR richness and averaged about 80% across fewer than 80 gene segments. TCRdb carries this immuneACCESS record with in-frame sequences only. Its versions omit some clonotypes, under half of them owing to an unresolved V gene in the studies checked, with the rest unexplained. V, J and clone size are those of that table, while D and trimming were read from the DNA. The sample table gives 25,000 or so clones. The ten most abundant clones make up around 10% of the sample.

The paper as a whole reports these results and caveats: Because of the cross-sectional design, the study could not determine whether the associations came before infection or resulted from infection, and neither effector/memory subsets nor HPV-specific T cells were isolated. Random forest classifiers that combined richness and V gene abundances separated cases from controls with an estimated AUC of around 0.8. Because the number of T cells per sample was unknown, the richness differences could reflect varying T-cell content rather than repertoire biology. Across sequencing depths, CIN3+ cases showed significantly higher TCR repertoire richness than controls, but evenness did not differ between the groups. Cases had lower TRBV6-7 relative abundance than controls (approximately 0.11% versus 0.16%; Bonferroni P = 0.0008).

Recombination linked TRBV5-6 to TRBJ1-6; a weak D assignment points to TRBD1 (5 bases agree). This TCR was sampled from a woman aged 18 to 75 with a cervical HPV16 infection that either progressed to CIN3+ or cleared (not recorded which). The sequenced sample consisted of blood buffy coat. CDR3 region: CASISRGEGNSPLHF. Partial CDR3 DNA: TGTGCCAGCATATCTCGGGGGGAGGGGAATTCACCC.